Presented here are 27 T cell receptor beta chains from one specimen sequenced in a study of blood T cell repertoires in COVID-19. Libraries were prepared by immunoSEQ multiplex PCR; TCRdb keeps only in-frame clonotypes and omits some of them. The sample consists of some 490,000 clones, 70% to 90% of them appearing once. Specimen: peripheral blood. These receptors originate from a human donor in a cohort sampled during active COVID-19.

The chain combines TRBV27 with TRBJ2-6; D unclear. Trimming cost V 2 bases and J 0 bases, with 8 bases left between them. Germline CDR1 reads MNHEY; CDR2 reads SMNVEV (reference sequence). The CDR3 extends over 16 amino acids. CDR3 nucleotides: TGTGCCAGCAGTTTAAAGGCGGTCTCTGGGGCCAACGTCCTGACTTTC. Residues: CASSLKAVSGANVLTF.

This clone was recorded a few times. The V and J genes are TRBV6-5 and TRBJ1-2; TRBD1 agrees at 8 bases. CDR1 is MNHEY, CDR2 SVGAGI, per germline. The junction had 11 bases not matched to a gene; V was cut back by 7 bases and J by 10 bases. The CDR3 has 13 residues. The DNA for the CDR3 is TGTGCCAGCACTCGACAAGCAGGGGGCCCCTACACCTTC. Encoded protein: CASTRQAGGPYTF.

The chain has TRBV7-8 and TRBJ1-1; possible D gene TRBD1, 5 bases. From germline, CDR1 is SGHVS and CDR2 FQNEAQ. V was trimmed by 1 base and J by 6 bases, leaving 12 bases between them. The CDR3 is 14 amino acids. As DNA, the CDR3 is TGTGCCAGCAGCTTAGGCTGGGAAGGGGCTGAAGCTTTCTTT. Translating gives CASSLGWEGAEAFF.

This rearrangement joins TRBV7-9 to TRBJ2-5; TRBD1 matches 12 bases. The germline V gene has CDR1 SEHNR and CDR2 FQNEAQ (reference sequence). Trimming cost V 5 bases and J 5 bases; bases outside gene matches: 6. CDR3 length: 15 amino acids. CDR3 region: CASSPGQGAGETQYF. The DNA of the CDR3 is TGTGCCAGCAGCCCGGGACAGGGGGCAGGGGAGACCCAGTACTTC.

V usage is TRBV3-1 (or the pseudogene TRBV3-2) and J usage is TRBJ1-1; TRBD1 matches 10 bases. CDR3 length: 16 residues. J gave up 1 base and V 1 base, and 3 bases lay outside the gene matches. Germline-derived CDR1 and CDR2 are LGHDT and YNNKEL (reference sequence). The DNA for the CDR3 is TGTGCCAGCAGCCAAGCGTGGACAGGGGGGAACACTGAAGCTTTCTTT. It codes for CASSQAWTGGNTEAFF.

This clone was counted at least ten times. The chain links TRBV19 to TRBJ1-2, with D uncertain. CDR3 length equals 14 residues. Trimming removed 7 bases at V and 2 bases at J, with 14 bases between. Germline assignment: CDR1 LNHDA and CDR2 SQIVND (reference sequence). Here the CDR3 reads CASIGDNKNYGYTF. CDR3 in DNA: TGTGCCAGTATCGGGGATAACAAAAACTATGGCTACACCTTC.

The rearrangement uses TRBV11-2 and TRBJ2-7, with unresolved D. This CDR3 contains 14 residues. The germline V gene encodes CDR1 SGHAT and CDR2 FQNNGV. Trimming pared 7 bases from V and 3 bases from J, leaving 16 bases between. The CDR3 loop reads CASTPVGPIYEQYF. In DNA, the CDR3 is TGTGCCAGCACCCCCGTGGGCCCCATCTACGAGCAGTACTTC. Full variable domain (missing parts from reference TRBV11-2 and TRBJ2-7): EAGVAQSPRYKIIEKRQSVAFWCNPISGHATLYWYQQILGQGPKLLIQFQNNGVVDDSQLPKDRFSAERLKGVDSTLKIQPAKLEDSAVYLCASTPVGPIYEQYFGPGTRLTVT.

This clone was picked up a small number of times. The chain is built from TRBV19 and TRBJ2-1, with TRBD2 identical over 14 bases. CDR3 length: 20 residues. Per germline, CDR1 LNHDA and CDR2 SQIVND (reference sequence). V was pared by 4 bases and J by 2 bases, with 13 bases of the junction left unmatched. In nucleotides, the CDR3 is TGTGCCAGTAGTACCTCGGGACTAGCGGGAGAGGGGGGGGCCTACAATGAGCAGTTCTTC. This translates into CASSTSGLAGEGGAYNEQFF.

The chain combines TRBV7-2 with TRBJ2-7, with 7 bases aligning to TRBD2. The CDR3 extends over 16 amino acids. V dropped 6 bases and J dropped 4; count of bases not matched to a gene: 15. CDR1 and CDR2 from the germline V gene are SGHTA and FQGNSA. The CDR3 is CASSLGPGREFYEQYF. For the CDR3, the DNA is TGTGCCAGCAGTCTCGGTCCAGGGAGGGAGTTTTACGAGCAGTACTTC. Based on the CDR3 plus reference TRBV7-2 and TRBJ2-7, the full variable domain is GAGVSQSPSNKVTEKGKDVELRCDPISGHTALYWYRQSLGQGLEFLIYFQGNSAPDKSGLPSDRFSAERTGGSVSTLTIQRTQQEDSAVYLCASSLGPGREFYEQYFGPGTRLTVT.

The chain combines TRBV15 with TRBJ2-7; 12 bases are shared with TRBD2. The CDR3 extends over 16 amino acids. Germline-derived CDR1 and CDR2 are LNHNV and YYDKDF (reference sequence). J gave up 7 bases and V 3 bases, and 10 bases lay outside the gene matches. The CDR3 nucleotides are TGTGCCACCAGCAGGCCACGACTAGCGGGAGCCGGGGAGCAGTACTTC. Translation: CATSRPRLAGAGEQYF.

This chain links TRBV12-3 or TRBV12-4 with TRBJ2-7; TRBD2 is a possible D gene (5 bases). The CDR3 loop spans 13 amino acids. Trimming shortened V by 8 bases and J by 3 bases, and 14 bases separated the two germline ends. The CDR3 sequence: CASGIARLYEQYF. The DNA of the CDR3 is TGTGCCAGCGGGATAGCGCGCCTCTACGAGCAGTACTTC.

This chain joins TRBV5-1 and TRBJ2-5; 8 nucleotides match TRBD2. The V and J ends lost 0 bases and 5 bases, in that order; junction bases with no gene match: 6. Germline-derived CDR1 and CDR2 are SGHRS and YFSETQ. This CDR3 has 15 residues. The DNA of the CDR3 is TGCGCCAGCAGCTTGGGACTCGGGAGGGCCGAGACCCAGTACTTC. Translating it yields CASSLGLGRAETQYF.

The DNA of the CDR3 is TGTGCTAGTGGTCCCACTAGGGGACTAGCGTTGGCAGATACGCAGTATTTT. It encodes CASGPTRGLALADTQYF. The chain combines TRBV12-5 with TRBJ2-3; 10 nucleotides align to TRBD2. With V trimmed by 5 bases and J by 4 bases, 12 bases remained unmatched. Germline V gives CDR1 LGHNT, CDR2 FRNRAP. The CDR3 covers 17 residues.

V and J are TRBV30 and TRBJ1-2, with 8 bases lining up with TRBD1. Trimming removed 3 bases from V and 4 bases from J; junction bases left unmatched: 10. The germline V gene has CDR1 GTSNPN and CDR2 SVGIG (reference sequence). This CDR3 has 15 residues. In nucleotides, the CDR3 is TGTGCCTGGAGCATCAGGGGGCAGGGGGCCTATGGCTACACCTTC. It translates to CAWSIRGQGAYGYTF.

The genes are TRBV10-1 and TRBJ2-3, with D uncertain. Germline V gene lookup returns CDR1 WNHNN and CDR2 SYGVQD (reference sequence). CDR3 length: 13 amino acids. The germline V and J ends were trimmed by 1 base and 3 bases, with 5 bases remaining between them. CDR3 in DNA: TGCGCCAGCAGTGAGTTTCGGACAGATACGCAGTATTTT. Protein product: CASSEFRTDTQYF.

A remark on this clone: The sample carries other DNA sequences with the same CDR3. V gene TRBV5-1 combines with J gene TRBJ2-7, with 12 positions matching TRBD1. The V segment lost 3 bases and the J segment 5 bases; nucleotides outside the gene matches: 3. Per germline, CDR1 SGHRS and CDR2 YFSETQ. The CDR3 has 14 amino acids. CDR3 sequence reads: CASSSGQGANEQYF. The CDR3 nucleotides are TGCGCCAGCAGCTCGGGACAGGGGGCTAACGAGCAGTACTTC.

In this sample, this clone turned up a few times. This chain joins TRBV18 and TRBJ1-6; 12 positions agree with TRBD1. CDR1 and CDR2 (germline): KGHSH, LQKENI. J gave up 9 bases and V 3 bases, and 21 bases lay outside the gene matches. The CDR3 extends over 21 amino acids. CDR3 in amino acids: CASSPTAGQGALGRVRSPLHF. Written as DNA, the CDR3 is TGTGCCAGCTCACCCACCGCGGGACAGGGGGCCTTGGGTCGTGTCCGTTCACCCCTCCACTTT.

J is TRBJ2-7 and V is TRBV7-2, with D possibly matching TRBD2 (5 bases). The germline V gene encodes CDR1 SGHTA and CDR2 FQGNSA. The CDR3 consists of 15 residues. V lost 4 bases to trimming and J lost 1 base, with 14 bases between them. The CDR3 sequence: CASSSPGRASYEQYF. CDR3 DNA sequence: TGTGCCAGCAGCTCCCCCGGGCGGGCTTCCTACGAGCAGTACTTC.

V gene TRBV9 combines with J gene TRBJ2-7; D may be TRBD2 (6 bases). Per germline, CDR1 SGDLS and CDR2 YYNGEE. The CDR3 spans 16 residues. Trimming stripped 0 bases from V and 4 bases from J, with 17 bases between. CDR3 DNA sequence: TGTGCCAGCAGCGTAGAGGAAACTAGCCTCCCTTACGAGCAGTACTTC. Protein sequence: CASSVEETSLPYEQYF.

The chain couples TRBV7-2 to TRBJ1-1, with D perhaps matching TRBD1 (5 bases). V was pared by 4 bases and J by 3 bases, with 12 bases between. This CDR3 contains 14 residues. Looked up from germline, CDR1 is SGHTA and CDR2 is FQGNSA. The CDR3 DNA reads as TGTGCCAGCAGCTACTCAGGGTTGTACACTGAAGCTTTCTTT. This codes for CASSYSGLYTEAFF.

The chain combines TRBV5-5 with TRBJ2-7; D is undetermined. Looked up from germline, CDR1 is SGHKS and CDR2 is YYEKEE (reference sequence). The CDR3 totals 14 residues. Trimming stripped 2 bases from V and 3 bases from J, with 12 bases between. CDR3 DNA: TGTGCCAGCAGCTTCGGCAGACAAATCTACGAGCAGTACTTC. This encodes CASSFGRQIYEQYF. Combining the CDR3 with reference TRBV5-5 and TRBJ2-7 gives the whole variable domain DAGVTQSPTHLIKTRGQQVTLRCSPISGHKSVSWYQQVLGQGPQFIFQYYEKEERGRGNFPDRFSARQFPNYSSELNVNALLLGDSALYLCASSFGRQIYEQYFGPGTRLTVT.

The chain couples TRBV30 to TRBJ1-2; 8 bases fit TRBD1. CDR3 length: 18 amino acids. V shed 1 base and J 3 bases; nucleotides not matched to a gene: 16. Germline CDR1 reads GTSNPN; CDR2 reads SVGIG (reference sequence). CDR3 region: CAWSDRFNFGQGYYGYTF. CDR3 DNA: TGTGCCTGGAGTGATCGATTTAATTTCGGACAGGGATACTATGGCTACACCTTC.

This chain connects TRBV10-3 to TRBJ2-1; D not resolved. Germline CDR1 and CDR2: ENHRY and SYGVKD. This CDR3 comprises 18 residues. Trimming left V 0 bases short and J 0 bases short, with 15 bases between. The CDR3 coding sequence is TGTGCCATCAGTGAGTCGACGTTAGGTGACTTCTCCTACAATGAGCAGTTCTTC. Translating it yields CAISESTLGDFSYNEQFF.

This chain joins TRBV7-2 and TRBJ2-1; possibly TRBD2 for D (5 bases). This CDR3 has 16 residues. CDR1 and CDR2 from the germline V gene are SGHTA and FQGNSA. V lost 1 base, J lost 3 bases, and 13 bases lay in between. The CDR3 protein is CASSLGRLAGYNEQFF. The DNA of the CDR3 is TGTGCCAGCAGCTTAGGTAGGCTAGCCGGCTACAATGAGCAGTTCTTC.

This sequence joins TRBV27 and TRBJ1-1, with D perhaps matching TRBD1 (5 bases). The germline CDR1 and CDR2 sequences are MNHEY and SMNVEV (reference sequence). V was shortened by 5 bases and J by 4 bases, with 17 bases between the two germline ends. The CDR3 runs 15 residues. CDR3 protein: CASSTRRERATEAFF. The CDR3 region has the DNA TGTGCCAGCAGTACCCGCAGGGAGCGGGCCACTGAAGCTTTCTTT.

V usage is TRBV5-1 and J usage is TRBJ2-1; 7 nucleotides align to TRBD2. The V gene's germline CDR1 is SGHRS and CDR2 YFSETQ. Losses at the gene ends were 3 bases for V and 7 bases for J; bases not matched to a gene: 10. The CDR3 extends over 15 amino acids. The DNA for the CDR3 is TGCGCCAGCAGCTCAAGGGAGGGAACAGTGAATGAGCAGTTCTTC. It specifies CASSSREGTVNEQFF.

The CDR3 region is CATRSGRHGTQYF. The CDR3 region has the DNA TGTGCCACCCGGTCGGGGAGGCACGGTACGCAGTATTTT. This chain uses TRBV2 with TRBJ2-3; D might be TRBD2 (6 bases). CDR1 is SNHLY and CDR2 is FYNNEI in the germline V gene. V gave up 10 bases and J gave up 8 bases, with 19 bases separating them. The CDR3 is made up of 13 amino acids.